The 6 T cell receptor beta chains below were found in one sample sequenced in a study of blood T cell repertoires in COVID-19. TCRdb's table, derived via immunoSEQ multiplex PCR, lists solely in-frame clones and lacks some. The sample records 110,000 to 150,000 clones, 75% to 90% being singletons. What was sequenced was PBMCs or T cells enriched from blood (not recorded which). The source of these receptors is a man aged 55 to 69 who had recovered from COVID-19.

This chain uses TRBV2 with TRBJ2-7, with D perhaps matching TRBD2 (6 bases). This CDR3 has 14 residues. Trimming took off 4 bases at V and 6 bases at J, with 16 bases between the two ends. The germline V gene encodes CDR1 SNHLY and CDR2 FYNNEI. CDR3 DNA: TGTGCCAGCAGTGGGGGGGATTTTTATATCGAGCAGTACTTC. It is translated as CASSGGDFYIEQYF.

V gene TRBV27 combines with J gene TRBJ1-1; the match to TRBD1 covers 8 bases. The trim removed 4 bases at V and 4 bases at J, leaving 8 bases unmatched. The CDR3 spans 15 residues. Germline CDR1 is MNHEY and CDR2 is SMNVEV (reference sequence). CDR3: CASSYGDRSSTEAFF. For the CDR3, the DNA is TGTGCCAGCAGTTATGGGGACAGGAGTTCCACTGAAGCTTTCTTT.

The chain employs TRBV10-3 and TRBJ2-5; D gene unclear. The germline V gene has CDR1 ENHRY and CDR2 SYGVKD. Trimming shortened V by 4 bases and J by 2 bases, and 8 bases separated the two germline ends. This CDR3 region has 13 residues. The CDR3 region is CAISVGSQETQYF. The CDR3 coding sequence is TGTGCCATCAGTGTTGGCAGTCAAGAGACCCAGTACTTC.

This rearrangement joins TRBV7-8 to TRBJ2-3, with a weak D call TRBD1 (5 bases). The length of the CDR3 is 14 residues. Trimming removed 1 base at V and 1 base at J, with 6 bases between. CDR1 and CDR2 from the germline V gene are SGHVS and FQNEAQ. CDR3 bases: TGTGCCAGCAGCTTAGGGGGCCGCACAGATACGCAGTATTTT. Translation gives CASSLGGRTDTQYF.

A single count supports this clone. V gene TRBV6-5 combines with J gene TRBJ2-7; 7 bases match TRBD2. The trim removed 5 bases at V and 5 bases at J, leaving 9 bases unmatched. There are 14 residues in the CDR3. In germline, CDR1 is MNHEY, CDR2 SVGAGI. The CDR3 protein is CASSLSGLADEQYF. The CDR3 nucleotides are TGTGCCAGCAGTCTTAGCGGGCTCGCCGACGAGCAGTACTTC.

The chain couples TRBV19 to TRBJ2-1; 7 positions match TRBD2. The CDR3 has 14 residues. V shed 1 base and J 7 bases; nucleotides not matched to a gene: 4. Per the germline V gene, CDR1 is LNHDA and CDR2 is SQIVND (reference sequence). The CDR3 DNA is TGTGCCAGTAGTATAGCCAGGACTAGTAATGAGCAGTTCTTC. Its protein product is CASSIARTSNEQFF.